The clone carrying this T cell receptor beta chain was picked up a small number of times. The antigen is not known. This sample is drawn from a study of T-cell memory formation after mild COVID-19. Study-wide results and caveats: Clones contracting over day 15 to 85 were CD4/CD8 balanced, with later expanders leaning CD4+. The CD4+ clones that contracted clustered mainly within CM and EM, and the CD8+ clones concentrated in EMRA. Day 37-peaking second-wave clones had unconfirmed SARS-CoV-2 specificity.

Trimming cost V 6 bases and J 1 base, with 14 bases left between them. This CDR3 spans 15 amino acids. Germline assignment: CDR1 LNHDA and CDR2 SQIVND (reference sequence). Constant-segment primers and 5'RACE yielded cDNA libraries for TCR alpha and TCR beta, each carrying sample barcodes and UMIs. Each CDR3 protein gets one entry after TCRdb re-called the 5' RACE reads with MiXCR. Of 300,000 to 350,000 distinct CDR3 sequences in the sample, approximately 14% were seen once. The source is a man between 18 and 29 years old who had mild COVID-19 (a few samples of this study predate the infection). Cell type and time point are not known. Sequenced input: PBMCs or a T cell subset sorted from them (not recorded which). The gene calls are TRBV19 and TRBJ2-3; a weak D match, TRBD1 (5 bases). The CDR3 DNA sequence: TGTGCCAGTAGCCCTAGGGCAGGGCGCACAGATACGCAGTATTTT. Protein sequence: CASSPRAGRTDTQYF.